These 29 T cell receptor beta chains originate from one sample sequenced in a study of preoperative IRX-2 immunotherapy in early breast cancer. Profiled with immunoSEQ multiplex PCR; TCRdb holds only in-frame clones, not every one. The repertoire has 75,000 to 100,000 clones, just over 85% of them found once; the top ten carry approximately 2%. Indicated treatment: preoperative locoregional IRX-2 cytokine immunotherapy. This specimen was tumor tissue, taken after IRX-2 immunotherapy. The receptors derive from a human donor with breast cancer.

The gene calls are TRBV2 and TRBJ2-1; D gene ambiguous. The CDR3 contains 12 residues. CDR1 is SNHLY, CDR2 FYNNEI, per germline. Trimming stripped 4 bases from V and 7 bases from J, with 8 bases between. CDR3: CASSVLRNEQFF. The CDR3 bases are TGTGCCAGCAGTGTACTAAGGAATGAGCAGTTCTTC.

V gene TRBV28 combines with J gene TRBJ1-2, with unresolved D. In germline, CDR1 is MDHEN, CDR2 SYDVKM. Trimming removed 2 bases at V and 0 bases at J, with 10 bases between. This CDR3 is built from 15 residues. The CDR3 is CASSLGGSANYGYTF. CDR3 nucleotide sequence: TGTGCCAGCAGTTTAGGCGGATCCGCTAACTATGGCTACACCTTC.

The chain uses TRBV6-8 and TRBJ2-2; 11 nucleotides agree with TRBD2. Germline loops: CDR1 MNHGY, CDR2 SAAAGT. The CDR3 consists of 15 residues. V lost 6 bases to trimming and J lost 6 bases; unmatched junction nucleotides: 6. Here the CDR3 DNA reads TGTGCCAGCAGGACCGGGACTAGCGGTCCCGGGGAGCTGTTTTTT. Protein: CASRTGTSGPGELFF.

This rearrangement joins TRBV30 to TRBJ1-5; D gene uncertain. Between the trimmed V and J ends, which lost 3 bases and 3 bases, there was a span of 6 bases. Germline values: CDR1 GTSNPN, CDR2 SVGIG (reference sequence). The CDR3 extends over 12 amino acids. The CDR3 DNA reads TGTGCCTGGAGACACTTCAATCAGCCCCAGCATTTT. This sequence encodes CAWRHFNQPQHF. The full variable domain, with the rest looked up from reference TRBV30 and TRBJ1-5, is SQTIHQWPATLVQPVGSPLSLECTVEGTSNPNLYWYRQAAGRGLQLLFYSVGIGQISSEVPQNLSASRPQDRQFILSSKKLLLSDSGFYLCAWRHFNQPQHFGDGTRLSIL.

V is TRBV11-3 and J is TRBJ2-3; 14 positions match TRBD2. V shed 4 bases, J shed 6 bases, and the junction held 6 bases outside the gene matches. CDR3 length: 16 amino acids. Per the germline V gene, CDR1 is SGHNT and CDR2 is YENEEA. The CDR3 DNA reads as TGTGCCAGCAGCTCCGAGGGACTAGCGGGAGTTGATACGCAGTATTTT. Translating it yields CASSSEGLAGVDTQYF.

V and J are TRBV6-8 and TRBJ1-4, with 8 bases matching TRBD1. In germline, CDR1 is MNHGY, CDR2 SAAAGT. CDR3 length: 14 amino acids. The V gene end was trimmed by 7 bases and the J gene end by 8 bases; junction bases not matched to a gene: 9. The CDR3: CASTHGQGREKLFF. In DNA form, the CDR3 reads TGTGCCAGCACCCACGGACAGGGCAGGGAAAAACTGTTTTTT.

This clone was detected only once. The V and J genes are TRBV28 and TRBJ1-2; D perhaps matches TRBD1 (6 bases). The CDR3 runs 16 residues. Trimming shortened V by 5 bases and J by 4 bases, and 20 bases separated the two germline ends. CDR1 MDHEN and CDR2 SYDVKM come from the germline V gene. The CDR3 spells CASSSLNRVLGYGYTF. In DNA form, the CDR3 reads TGTGCCAGCAGTAGTCTTAACAGGGTTCTAGGCTATGGCTACACCTTC.

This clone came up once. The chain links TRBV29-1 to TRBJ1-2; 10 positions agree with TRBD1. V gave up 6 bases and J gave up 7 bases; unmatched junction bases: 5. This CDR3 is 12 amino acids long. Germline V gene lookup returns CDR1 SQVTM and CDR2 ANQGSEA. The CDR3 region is CSVGTGEGGYTF. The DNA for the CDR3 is TGCAGCGTGGGGACAGGGGAAGGTGGCTACACCTTC. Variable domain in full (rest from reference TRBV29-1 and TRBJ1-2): SAVISQKPSRDICQRGTSLTIQCQVDSQVTMMFWYRQQPGQSLTLIATANQGSEATYESGFVIDKFPISRPNLTFSTLTVSNMSPEDSSIYLCSVGTGEGGYTFGSGTRLTVV.

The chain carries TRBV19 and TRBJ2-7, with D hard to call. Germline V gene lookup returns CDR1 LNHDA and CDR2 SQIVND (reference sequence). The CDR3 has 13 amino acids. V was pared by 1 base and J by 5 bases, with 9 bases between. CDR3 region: CASSIGPVNEQYF. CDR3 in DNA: TGTGCCAGTAGTATAGGACCGGTTAACGAGCAGTACTTC.

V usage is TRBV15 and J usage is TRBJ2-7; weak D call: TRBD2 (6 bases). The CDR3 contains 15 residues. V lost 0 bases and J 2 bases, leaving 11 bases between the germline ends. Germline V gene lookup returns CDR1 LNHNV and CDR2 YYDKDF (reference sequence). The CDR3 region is CATSREEGLAYEQYF. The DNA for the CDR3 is TGTGCCACCAGCAGAGAGGAGGGCTTGGCCTACGAGCAGTACTTC. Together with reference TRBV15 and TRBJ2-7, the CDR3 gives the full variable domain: DAMVIQNPRYQVTQFGKPVTLSCSQTLNHNVMYWYQQKSSQAPKLLFHYYDKDFNNEADTPDNFQSRRPNTSFCFLDIRSPGLGDTAMYLCATSREEGLAYEQYFGPGTRLTVT.

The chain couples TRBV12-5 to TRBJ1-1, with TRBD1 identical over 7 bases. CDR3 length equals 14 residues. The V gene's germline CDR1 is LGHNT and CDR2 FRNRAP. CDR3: CASNAGGYDTEAFF. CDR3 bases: TGTGCCAGCAACGCAGGGGGGTACGACACTGAAGCTTTCTTT.

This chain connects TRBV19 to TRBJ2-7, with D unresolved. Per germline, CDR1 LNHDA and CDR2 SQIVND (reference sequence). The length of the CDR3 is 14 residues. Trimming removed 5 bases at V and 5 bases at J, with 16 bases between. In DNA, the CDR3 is TGTGCCAGTAGTCCAGAACCCCGTCTCCACGAGCAGTACTTC. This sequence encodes CASSPEPRLHEQYF.

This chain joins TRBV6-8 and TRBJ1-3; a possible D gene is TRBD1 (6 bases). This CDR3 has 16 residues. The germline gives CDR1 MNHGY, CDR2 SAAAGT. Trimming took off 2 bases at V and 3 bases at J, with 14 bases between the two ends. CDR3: CASSYDRTSVGNTIYF. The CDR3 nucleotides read TGTGCCAGCAGTTACGACAGGACATCAGTTGGAAACACCATATATTTT.

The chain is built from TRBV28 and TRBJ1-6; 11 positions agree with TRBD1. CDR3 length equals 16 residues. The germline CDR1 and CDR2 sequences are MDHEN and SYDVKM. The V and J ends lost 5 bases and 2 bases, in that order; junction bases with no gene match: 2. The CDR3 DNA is TGTGCCAGCAGTCGGACAGGGGGCACCTATAATTCACCCCTCCACTTT. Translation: CASSRTGGTYNSPLHF.

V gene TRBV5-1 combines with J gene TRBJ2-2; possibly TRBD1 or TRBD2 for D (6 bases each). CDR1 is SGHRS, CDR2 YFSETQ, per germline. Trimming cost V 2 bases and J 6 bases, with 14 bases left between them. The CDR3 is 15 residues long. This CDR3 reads CASSLQGGRAGELFF. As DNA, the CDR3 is TGCGCCAGCAGCTTACAGGGAGGTCGGGCCGGGGAGCTGTTTTTT.

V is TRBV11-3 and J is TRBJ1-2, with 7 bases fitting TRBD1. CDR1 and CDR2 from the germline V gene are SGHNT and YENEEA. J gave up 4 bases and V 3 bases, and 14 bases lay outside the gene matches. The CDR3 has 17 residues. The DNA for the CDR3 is TGTGCCAGCAGCTTGGGACCTCAGGGGGGCGGGACCTATGGCTACACCTTC. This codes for CASSLGPQGGGTYGYTF. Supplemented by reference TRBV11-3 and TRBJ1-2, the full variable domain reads EAGVVQSPRYKIIEKKQPVAFWCNPISGHNTLYWYLQNLGQGPELLIRYENEEAVDDSQLPKDRFSAERLKGVDSTLKIQPAELGDSAVYLCASSLGPQGGGTYGYTFGSGTRLTVV.

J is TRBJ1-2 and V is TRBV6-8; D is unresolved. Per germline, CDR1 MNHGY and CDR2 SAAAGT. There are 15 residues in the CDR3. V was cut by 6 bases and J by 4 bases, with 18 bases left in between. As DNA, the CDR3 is TGTGCCAGCAGGACCGCCTTTGTAGGGCCCTATGGCTACACCTTC. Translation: CASRTAFVGPYGYTF.

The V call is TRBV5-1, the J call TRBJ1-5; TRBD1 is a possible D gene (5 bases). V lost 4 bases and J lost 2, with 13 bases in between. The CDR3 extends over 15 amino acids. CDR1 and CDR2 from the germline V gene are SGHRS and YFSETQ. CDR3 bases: TGCGCCAGCAGCCCTGGGGGGGGAGGCAATCAGCCCCAGCATTTT. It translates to CASSPGGGGNQPQHF.

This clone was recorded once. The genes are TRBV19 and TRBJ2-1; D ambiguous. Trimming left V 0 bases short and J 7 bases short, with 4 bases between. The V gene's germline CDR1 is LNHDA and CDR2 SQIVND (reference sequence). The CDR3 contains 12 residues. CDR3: CASSIESNEQFF. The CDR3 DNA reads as TGTGCCAGTAGTATAGAGTCGAATGAGCAGTTCTTC. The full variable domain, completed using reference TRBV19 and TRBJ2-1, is DGGITQSPKYLFRKEGQNVTLSCEQNLNHDAMYWYRQDPGQGLRLIYYSQIVNDFQKGDIAEGYSVSREKKESFPLTVTSAQKNPTAFYLCASSIESNEQFFGPGTRLTVL.

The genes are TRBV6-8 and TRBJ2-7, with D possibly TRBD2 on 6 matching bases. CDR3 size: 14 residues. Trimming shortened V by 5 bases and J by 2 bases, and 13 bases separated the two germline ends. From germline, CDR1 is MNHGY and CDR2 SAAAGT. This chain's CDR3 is CASSVGWEAYEQYF. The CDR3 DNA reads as TGTGCCAGCAGTGTAGGTTGGGAGGCCTACGAGCAGTACTTC.

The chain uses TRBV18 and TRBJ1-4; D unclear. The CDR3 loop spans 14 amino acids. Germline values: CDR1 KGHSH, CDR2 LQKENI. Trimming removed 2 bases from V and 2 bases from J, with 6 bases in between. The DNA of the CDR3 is TGTGCCAGCTCACCATGGCAGACTAATGAAAAACTGTTTTTT. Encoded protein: CASSPWQTNEKLFF.

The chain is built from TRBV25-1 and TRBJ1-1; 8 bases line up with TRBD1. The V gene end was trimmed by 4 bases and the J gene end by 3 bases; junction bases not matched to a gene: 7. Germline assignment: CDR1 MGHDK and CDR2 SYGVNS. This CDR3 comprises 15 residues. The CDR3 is CASSARQGIYTEAFF. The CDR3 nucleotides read TGTGCCAGCAGTGCACGACAGGGGATTTACACTGAAGCTTTCTTT.

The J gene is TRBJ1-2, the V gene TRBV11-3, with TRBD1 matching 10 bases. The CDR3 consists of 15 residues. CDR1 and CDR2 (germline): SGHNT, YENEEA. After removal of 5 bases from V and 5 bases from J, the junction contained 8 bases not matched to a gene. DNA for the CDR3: TGTGCCAGCAGCCTGCCCGGGACAGGGGCGTATGGCTACACCTTC. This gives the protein CASSLPGTGAYGYTF.

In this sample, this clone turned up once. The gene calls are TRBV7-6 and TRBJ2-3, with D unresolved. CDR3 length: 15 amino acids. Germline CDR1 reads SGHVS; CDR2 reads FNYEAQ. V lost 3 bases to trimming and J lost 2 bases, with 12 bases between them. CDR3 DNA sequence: TGTGCCAGCAGCTTGGAAGACGCCTACACAGATACGCAGTATTTT. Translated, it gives CASSLEDAYTDTQYF.

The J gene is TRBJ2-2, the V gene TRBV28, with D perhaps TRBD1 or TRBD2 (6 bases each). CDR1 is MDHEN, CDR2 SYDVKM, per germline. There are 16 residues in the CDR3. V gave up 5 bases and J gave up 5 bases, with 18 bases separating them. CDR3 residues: CASSRLVGGRTGELFF. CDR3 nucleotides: TGTGCCAGCAGTCGACTGGTTGGGGGGCGTACCGGGGAGCTGTTTTTT.

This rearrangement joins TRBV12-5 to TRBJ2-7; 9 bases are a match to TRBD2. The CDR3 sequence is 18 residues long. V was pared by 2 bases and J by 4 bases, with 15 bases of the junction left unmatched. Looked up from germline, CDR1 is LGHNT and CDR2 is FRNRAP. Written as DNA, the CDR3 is TGTGCTAGTGGTTTGAGGGGACTAGCCAACACGGGTATATACGAGCAGTACTTC. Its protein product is CASGLRGLANTGIYEQYF.

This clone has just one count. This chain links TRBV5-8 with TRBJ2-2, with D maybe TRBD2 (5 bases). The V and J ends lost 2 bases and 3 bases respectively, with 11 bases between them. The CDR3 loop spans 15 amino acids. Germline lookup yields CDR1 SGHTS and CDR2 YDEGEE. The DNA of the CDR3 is TGTGCCAGCAGCTTATTAGCGTCGGACACCGGGGAGCTGTTTTTT. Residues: CASSLLASDTGELFF.

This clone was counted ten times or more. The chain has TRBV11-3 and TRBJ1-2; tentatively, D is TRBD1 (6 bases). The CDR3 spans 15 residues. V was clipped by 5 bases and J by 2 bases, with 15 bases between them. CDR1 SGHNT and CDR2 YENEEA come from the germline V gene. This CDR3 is CASSLSRGANYGYTF. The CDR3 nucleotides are TGTGCCAGCAGCCTTTCGCGGGGGGCGAACTATGGCTACACCTTC.

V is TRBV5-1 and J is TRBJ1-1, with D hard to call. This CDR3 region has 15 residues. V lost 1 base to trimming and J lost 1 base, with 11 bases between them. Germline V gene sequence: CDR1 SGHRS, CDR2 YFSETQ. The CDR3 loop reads CASSLSNSGNTEAFF. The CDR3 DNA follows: TGCGCCAGCAGCTTGTCCAACAGCGGGAACACTGAAGCTTTCTTT.